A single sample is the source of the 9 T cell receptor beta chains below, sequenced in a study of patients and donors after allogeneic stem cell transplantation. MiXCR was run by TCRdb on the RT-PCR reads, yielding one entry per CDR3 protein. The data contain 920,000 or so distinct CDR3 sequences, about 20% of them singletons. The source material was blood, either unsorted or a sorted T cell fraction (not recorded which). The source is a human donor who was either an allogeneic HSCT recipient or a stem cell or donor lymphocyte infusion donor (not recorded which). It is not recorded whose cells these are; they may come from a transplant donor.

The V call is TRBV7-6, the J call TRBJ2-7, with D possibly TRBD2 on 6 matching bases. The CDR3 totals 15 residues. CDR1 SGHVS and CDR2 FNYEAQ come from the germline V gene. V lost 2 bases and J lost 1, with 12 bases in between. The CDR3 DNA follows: TGTGCCAGCAGCTTATTATTACGGGGGTCCTACGAGCAGTACTTC. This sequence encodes CASSLLLRGSYEQYF.

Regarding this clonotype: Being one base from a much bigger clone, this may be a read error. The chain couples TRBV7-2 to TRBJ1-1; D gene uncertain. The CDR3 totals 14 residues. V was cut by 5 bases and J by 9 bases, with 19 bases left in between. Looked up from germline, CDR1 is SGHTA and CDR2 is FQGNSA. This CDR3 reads CASSLSVARTKAFF. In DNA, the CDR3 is TGTGCCAGCAGCCTCTCCGTTGCGCGGACTAAAGCTTTCTTT. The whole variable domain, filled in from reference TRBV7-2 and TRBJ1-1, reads GAGVSQSPSNKVTEKGKDVELRCDPISGHTALYWYRQSLGQGLEFLIYFQGNSAPDKSGLPSDRFSAERTGGSVSTLTIQRTQQEDSAVYLCASSLSVARTKAFFGQGTRLTVV.

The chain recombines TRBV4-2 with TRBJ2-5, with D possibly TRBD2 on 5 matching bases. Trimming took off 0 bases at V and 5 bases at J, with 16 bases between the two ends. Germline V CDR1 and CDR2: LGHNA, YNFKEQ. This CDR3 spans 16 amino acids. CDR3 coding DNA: TGTGCCAGCAGCCAAGATGGGAAGGGAGTAAGGGAGACCCAGTACTTC. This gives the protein CASSQDGKGVRETQYF.

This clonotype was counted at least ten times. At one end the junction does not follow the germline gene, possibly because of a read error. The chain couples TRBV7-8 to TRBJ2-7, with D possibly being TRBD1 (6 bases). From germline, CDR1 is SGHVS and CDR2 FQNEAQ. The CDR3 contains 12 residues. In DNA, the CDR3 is TGTGCCAGCAGCTTAGCGACAGGAGACAAGGACTTC. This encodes CASSLATGDKDF.

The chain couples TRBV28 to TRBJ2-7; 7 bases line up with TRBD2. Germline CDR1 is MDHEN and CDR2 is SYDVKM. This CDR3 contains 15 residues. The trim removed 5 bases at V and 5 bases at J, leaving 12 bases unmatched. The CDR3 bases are TGTGCCAGCAGTCCGTTGAGGGGAGGGATAGACGAGCAGTACTTC. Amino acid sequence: CASSPLRGGIDEQYF.

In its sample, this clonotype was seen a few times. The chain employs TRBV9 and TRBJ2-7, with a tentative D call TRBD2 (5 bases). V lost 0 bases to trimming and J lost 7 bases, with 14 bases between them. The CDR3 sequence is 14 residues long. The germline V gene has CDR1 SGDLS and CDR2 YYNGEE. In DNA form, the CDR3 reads TGTGCCAGCAGCGTAGCTACCGACCCGGGGGAGCAGTACTTC. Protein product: CASSVATDPGEQYF.

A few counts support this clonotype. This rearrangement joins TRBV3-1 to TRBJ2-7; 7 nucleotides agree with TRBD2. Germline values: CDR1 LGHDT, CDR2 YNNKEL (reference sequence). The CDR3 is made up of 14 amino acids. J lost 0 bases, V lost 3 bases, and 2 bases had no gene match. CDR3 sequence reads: CASSHGGSSYEQYF. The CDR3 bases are TGTGCCAGCAGCCACGGCGGGAGCTCCTACGAGCAGTACTTC.

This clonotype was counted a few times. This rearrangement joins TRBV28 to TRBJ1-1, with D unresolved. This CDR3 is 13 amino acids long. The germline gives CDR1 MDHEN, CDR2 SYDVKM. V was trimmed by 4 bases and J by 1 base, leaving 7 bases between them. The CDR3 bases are TGTGCCAGCAGTTCCGGGTCGAACACTGAAGCTTTCTTT. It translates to CASSSGSNTEAFF. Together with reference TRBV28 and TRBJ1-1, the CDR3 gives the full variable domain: DVKVTQSSRYLVKRTGEKVFLECVQDMDHENMFWYRQDPGLGLRLIYFSYDVKMKEKGDIPEGYSVSREKKERFSLILESASTNQTSMYLCASSSGSNTEAFFGQGTRLTVV.

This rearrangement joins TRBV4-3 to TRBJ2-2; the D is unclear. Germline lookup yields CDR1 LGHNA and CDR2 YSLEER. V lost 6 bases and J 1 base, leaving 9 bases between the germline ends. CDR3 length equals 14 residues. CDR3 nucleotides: TGCGCCAGCAGGATATTGATGAACACCGGGGAGCTGTTTTTT. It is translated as CASRILMNTGELFF.